Listed below are T cell receptor beta chains from one sample, sequenced in a study of T cells in localized non-small cell lung cancer. Measured with immunoSEQ multiplex PCR; TCRdb has only the in-frame clones, and not every one. The sample has 65,000 to 95,000 clones, 80% seen once; the top ten hold 19%. Sequences were derived from PBMCs, sampled before any cancer treatment. The receptor source for this set is a man between 40 and 70 years old with stage II squamous cell lung carcinoma. CDR3s include the opening cysteine and the closing phenylalanine or tryptophan. The D gene is left open where the match is weak. Expanded clones are given a class, and other clones once, few, many or no size at all.

D gene: TRBD1; J gene: TRBJ1-4; V gene: TRBV27; clone size: -; CDR3 protein: CASSRRPDRVNEKLFF; CDR3 DNA: TGTGCCAGCAGCCGACGGCCGGACAGGGTTAATGAAAAACTGTTTTTT
D gene: TRBD2; J gene: TRBJ2-3; V gene: TRBV7-6; clone size: -; CDR3 protein: CASSLATLAGGADTQYF; CDR3 DNA: TGTGCCAGCAGCTTAGCCACACTAGCGGGAGGAGCAGATACGCAGTATTTT
D gene: TRBD1; J gene: TRBJ1-5; V gene: TRBV28; clone size: -; CDR3 protein: CASKGQGNQPQHF; CDR3 DNA: TGTGCCAGCAAAGGACAGGGCAATCAGCCCCAGCATTTT
D gene: TRBD1; J gene: TRBJ1-6; V gene: TRBV7-8; clone size: few; CDR3 protein: CASSLVGTGVNSPLHF; CDR3 DNA: TGTGCCAGCAGCTTAGTAGGGACAGGGGTTAATTCACCCCTCCACTTT
D gene: -; J gene: TRBJ1-1; V gene: TRBV5-6; clone size: -; CDR3 protein: CASSLVGKTEAFF; CDR3 DNA: TGTGCCAGCAGCTTGGTCGGGAAAACTGAAGCTTTCTTT
D gene: -; J gene: TRBJ1-2; V gene: TRBV23-1; clone size: -; CDR3 protein: CASSRPLGYTF; CDR3 DNA: TGCGCCAGCAGTCGACCCCTAGGCTACACCTTC
D gene: -; J gene: TRBJ1-6; V gene: TRBV7-8; clone size: -; CDR3 protein: CASSPDPRGSPLHF; CDR3 DNA: TGTGCCAGCAGCCCGGACCCAAGAGGATCACCCCTCCACTTT
D gene: -; J gene: TRBJ2-1; V gene: TRBV5-6; clone size: -; CDR3 protein: CASSLDEYNEQFF; CDR3 DNA: TGTGCCAGCAGCTTAGACGAGTACAATGAGCAGTTCTTC
D gene: -; J gene: TRBJ1-5; V gene: TRBV6-5; clone size: -; CDR3 protein: CASSYKGKNQPQHF; CDR3 DNA: TGTGCCAGCAGTTACAAGGGGAAAAATCAGCCCCAGCATTTT
D gene: TRBD1; J gene: TRBJ1-1; V gene: TRBV6-6; clone size: -; CDR3 protein: CASTTGGGTEAFF; CDR3 DNA: TGTGCCAGCACTACAGGGGGCGGAACTGAAGCTTTCTTT
D gene: -; J gene: TRBJ1-1; V gene: TRBV6-5; clone size: -; CDR3 protein: CASSSSRNTEAFF; CDR3 DNA: TGTGCCAGCAGCTCTTCGAGGAACACTGAAGCTTTCTTT
D gene: TRBD1; J gene: TRBJ1-3; V gene: TRBV4-2; clone size: -; CDR3 protein: CASSQPGQGRSGNTIYF; CDR3 DNA: TGTGCCAGCAGCCAACCCGGACAGGGGAGGTCTGGAAACACCATATATTTT
D gene: TRBD1; J gene: TRBJ1-3; V gene: TRBV4-1; clone size: -; CDR3 protein: CASSQQQGPSGNTIYF; CDR3 DNA: TGCGCCAGCAGCCAACAACAGGGGCCCTCTGGAAACACCATATATTTT
D gene: -; J gene: TRBJ1-1; V gene: TRBV9; clone size: -; CDR3 protein: CASSPRAVNTEAFF; CDR3 DNA: TGTGCCAGCAGCCCCCGGGCGGTGAACACTGAAGCTTTCTTT
D gene: -; J gene: TRBJ2-7; V gene: TRBV7-9; clone size: -; CDR3 protein: CASSLYRGGYEQYF; CDR3 DNA: TGTGCCAGCAGCTTATACAGGGGAGGCTACGAGCAGTACTTC
D gene: -; J gene: TRBJ2-7; V gene: TRBV2; clone size: -; CDR3 protein: CASRPTFNYEQYF; CDR3 DNA: TGTGCCAGCAGGCCCACCTTCAACTACGAGCAGTACTTC
D gene: TRBD2; J gene: TRBJ2-7; V gene: TRBV6-1; clone size: -; CDR3 protein: CASSESSGQMNPYEQYF; CDR3 DNA: TGTGCCAGCAGTGAAAGTAGCGGGCAAATGAACCCCTACGAGCAGTACTTC
D gene: -; J gene: TRBJ2-1; V gene: TRBV9; clone size: once; CDR3 protein: CASSLGGSSNEQFF; CDR3 DNA: TGTGCCAGCAGCCTAGGGGGGTCCTCCAATGAGCAGTTCTTC
D gene: -; J gene: TRBJ2-1; V gene: TRBV5-1; clone size: -; CDR3 protein: CASSLSARSEQFF; CDR3 DNA: TGCGCCAGCAGCTTGTCGGCGAGGTCGGAGCAGTTCTTC
D gene: -; J gene: TRBJ1-1; V gene: TRBV5-6; clone size: few; CDR3 protein: CASSWKTQLNTEAFF; CDR3 DNA: TGTGCCAGCAGCTGGAAGACCCAACTGAACACTGAAGCTTTCTTT
D gene: -; J gene: TRBJ2-3; V gene: TRBV28; clone size: -; CDR3 protein: CASNAGRSSTDTQYF; CDR3 DNA: TGTGCCAGCAACGCGGGCAGGTCTAGCACAGATACGCAGTATTTT
D gene: -; J gene: TRBJ2-1; V gene: TRBV7-3; clone size: -; CDR3 protein: CASTTSYNEQFF; CDR3 DNA: TGTGCCAGCACTACTAGCTACAATGAGCAGTTCTTC
D gene: TRBD1; J gene: TRBJ1-1; V gene: TRBV5-1; clone size: -; CDR3 protein: CASSRTGVNTEAFF; CDR3 DNA: TGCGCCAGCAGCCGGACAGGGGTGAACACTGAAGCTTTCTTT
D gene: -; J gene: TRBJ2-1; V gene: TRBV30; clone size: -; CDR3 protein: CAWRNRGGYNEQFF; CDR3 DNA: TGTGCCTGGAGGAACAGGGGAGGTTACAATGAGCAGTTCTTC
D gene: -; J gene: TRBJ1-2; V gene: TRBV6-5; clone size: -; CDR3 protein: CASSYSSQSYGYTF; CDR3 DNA: TGTGCCAGCAGTTACTCGAGTCAGTCCTATGGCTACACCTTC
D gene: -; J gene: TRBJ2-1; V gene: TRBV29-1; clone size: -; CDR3 protein: CSIFDVPEQFF; CDR3 DNA: TGCAGCATTTTCGATGTCCCTGAGCAGTTCTTC
D gene: -; J gene: TRBJ1-4; V gene: TRBV5-4; clone size: -; CDR3 protein: CASSLAGDGEKLFF; CDR3 DNA: TGTGCCAGCAGCTTGGCGGGGGATGGTGAAAAACTGTTTTTT
D gene: TRBD2; J gene: TRBJ2-3; V gene: TRBV10-3; clone size: -; CDR3 protein: CATLNFLAGAADTQYF; CDR3 DNA: TGTGCCACACTAAACTTCCTAGCGGGAGCTGCGGATACGCAGTATTTT
D gene: TRBD1; J gene: TRBJ1-1; V gene: TRBV9; clone size: few; CDR3 protein: CASSPRQGMNTEAFF; CDR3 DNA: TGTGCCAGCAGCCCCAGACAGGGGATGAACACTGAAGCTTTCTTT
D gene: -; J gene: TRBJ1-1; V gene: TRBV5-1; clone size: -; CDR3 protein: CASSFWVRGPENTEAFF; CDR3 DNA: TGCGCCAGCAGCTTCTGGGTCCGAGGGCCCGAGAACACTGAAGCTTTCTTT
D gene: TRBD1; J gene: TRBJ1-2; V gene: TRBV27; clone size: -; CDR3 protein: CASSLSIYSGGLFGNGYTF; CDR3 DNA: TGTGCCAGCAGTTTATCCATTTACTCAGGGGGCTTATTCGGAAACGGCTACACCTTC
D gene: TRBD1; J gene: TRBJ1-5; V gene: TRBV7-2; clone size: -; CDR3 protein: CASSLATGNNQPQHF; CDR3 DNA: TGTGCCAGCAGCTTAGCGACAGGGAACAATCAGCCCCAGCATTTT
D gene: TRBD1; J gene: TRBJ1-5; V gene: TRBV6-5; clone size: -; CDR3 protein: CASSSGDRGHQPQHF; CDR3 DNA: TGTGCCAGCAGTTCAGGGGACAGGGGACATCAGCCCCAGCATTTT
D gene: -; J gene: TRBJ1-5; V gene: TRBV6-5; clone size: -; CDR3 protein: CASSYDTNQPQHF; CDR3 DNA: TGTGCCAGCAGTTATGACACCAATCAGCCCCAGCATTTT
D gene: -; J gene: TRBJ1-5; V gene: TRBV19; clone size: -; CDR3 protein: CASSAISGQPQHF; CDR3 DNA: TGTGCCAGTAGTGCGATTTCGGGTCAGCCCCAGCATTTT
D gene: -; J gene: TRBJ1-4; V gene: TRBV18; clone size: -; CDR3 protein: CASSTDANEKLFF; CDR3 DNA: TGTGCCAGCTCGACAGACGCTAATGAAAAACTGTTTTTT
D gene: -; J gene: TRBJ1-4; V gene: TRBV2; clone size: -; CDR3 protein: CASSLNRVTNEKLFF; CDR3 DNA: TGTGCCAGCAGTCTCAACAGGGTAACTAATGAAAAACTGTTTTTT